This T cell receptor beta chain was found in a study of OX40 agonist ivuxolimab in advanced cancers. Study-level points and caveats: In CD8+ T cells, expanded clones were on average more numerous than in CD4+. Clonal expansion from baseline to week 6 occurred in both CD4+ and CD8+ T cells.

This clone was recorded once. What it binds is unknown. Trimming took off 0 bases at V and 8 bases at J, with 4 bases between the two ends. The CDR3 contains 11 residues. Germline CDR1 MNHEY, CDR2 SVGAGI. Profiled with immunoSEQ multiplex PCR; TCRdb holds only in-frame clones, not every one. The data contain tens of thousands of clones, 85% to 95% of them singletons. The starting material was CD4+ or CD8+ T cells sorted from blood, obtained in a trial of the OX40 agonist ivuxolimab. The chain carries TRBV6-5 and TRBJ1-2, with D hard to call. The receptor was derived from an adult with an advanced solid tumor such as melanoma, head and neck, liver or kidney cancer. CDR3 loop: CASSYSQGYTF. The CDR3 nucleotides are TGTGCCAGCAGTTACTCTCAAGGCTACACCTTC.